These T cell receptor beta chains were read from a single sample in a study of blood T cell repertoires in COVID-19. The assay was immunoSEQ multiplex PCR, and TCRdb's table has in-frame clones only and misses some. The sample includes approximately 50,000 clones, roughly nine tenths of them seen just once. Sequencing used peripheral blood. The receptors shown here come from a human donor in a cohort sampled during active COVID-19. The CDR3 runs from the conserved cysteine through the conserved F or W. The D gene is left open where the match is weak. Size is omitted from some rows. Given values are once, few, many or a class for expanded clones.

>TRBV9|.|TRBJ2-1|.
CASSVSPLSSGYNEQFF
TGTGCCAGCAGCGTATCCCCCCTGTCTTCGGGGTACAATGAGCAGTTCTTC
>TRBV20-1|TRBD1|TRBJ2-7|.
CSAGGQNEQYF
TGCAGTGCTGGGGGACAGAACGAGCAGTACTTC
>TRBV7-9|.|TRBJ1-1|.
CASSLAGWNTEAFF
TGTGCCAGCAGCTTGGCAGGGTGGAACACTGAAGCTTTCTTT
>TRBV18|TRBD1|TRBJ1-2|.
CASSQQGESYGYTF
TGTGCCAGCTCCCAACAGGGGGAGTCCTATGGCTACACCTTC
>TRBV9|TRBD1|TRBJ1-1|.
CASSVTDRTDTEAFF
TGTGCCAGCAGCGTAACGGACAGGACGGACACTGAAGCTTTCTTT
>TRBV4-1|TRBD1|TRBJ1-4|.
CASSQNTGTVGEKLFF
TGCGCCAGCAGCCAAAACACCGGGACAGTGGGAGAAAAACTGTTTTTT
>TRBV27|TRBD1|TRBJ2-7|.
CASSLRPIQGVSYEQYF
TGTGCCAGCAGTTTACGACCGATACAGGGGGTCTCCTACGAGCAGTACTTC
>TRBV5-6|TRBD1|TRBJ1-6|.
CASSFEQGDSPLHF
TGTGCCAGCAGCTTCGAGCAGGGGGATTCACCCCTCCACTTT
>TRBV2|.|TRBJ1-4|few
CASGSQGRNEKLFF
TGTGCCAGCGGGTCACAGGGACGGAATGAAAAACTGTTTTTT
>TRBV28|.|TRBJ2-7|.
CASSLFQADWNEQYF
TGTGCCAGCAGTTTATTCCAGGCCGATTGGAACGAGCAGTACTTC
>TRBV19|TRBD1|TRBJ1-2|.
CATTVGQGAFGYTF
TGTGCCACCACCGTTGGACAGGGGGCTTTTGGCTACACCTTC
>TRBV6-5|.|TRBJ1-4|.
CASSLDTSREKLFF
TGTGCCAGCAGTTTAGACACGAGCAGAGAAAAACTGTTTTTT
>TRBV18|.|TRBJ1-2|.
CASSPTSRGVYGYTF
TGTGCCAGCTCGCCGACCTCCAGGGGCGTCTATGGCTACACCTTC
>TRBV27|.|TRBJ1-1|.
CASSQLNTEAFF
TGTGCCAGCAGCCAATTGAACACTGAAGCTTTCTTT
>TRBV5-1|TRBD2|TRBJ2-7|.
CASSPTTGLAGVAYF
TGCGCCAGCAGCCCGACTACGGGACTAGCGGGAGTGGCGTACTTC
>TRBV27|.|TRBJ1-1|.
CASSPRGGTEAFF
TGTGCCAGCAGTCCCAGGGGAGGGACTGAAGCTTTCTTT
>TRBV5-3|TRBD1|TRBJ2-7|.
CARQDRATYEQYF
TGTGCCAGACAGGACAGGGCCACCTACGAGCAGTACTTC
>TRBV5-8|TRBD2|TRBJ2-7|.
CASRGLAGEVGYEQYF
TGTGCCAGCAGGGGACTAGCGGGAGAGGTCGGGTACGAGCAGTACTTC
>TRBV3-1/TRBV3-2|.|TRBJ2-1|.
CASSYRDPAAPFF
TGTGCCAGCAGTTACCGAGACCCAGCGGCCCCGTTCTTC
>TRBV6-5|TRBD2|TRBJ2-7|.
CAPPGGNEQYF
TGTGCCCCCCCGGGGGGGAACGAGCAGTACTTC
>TRBV7-3|TRBD1|TRBJ2-6|.
CASSLRTGSTGANVLTF
TGTGCCAGCAGCTTACGGACAGGGAGTACTGGGGCCAACGTCCTGACTTTC
>TRBV6-2/TRBV6-3|.|TRBJ2-3|once
CASSYRRGGADTQYF
TGTGCCAGCAGTTACCGGCGGGGAGGTGCAGATACGCAGTATTTT
>TRBV10-3|.|TRBJ2-7|.
CAISDSGYEQYF
TGTGCCATCAGTGACTCAGGATACGAGCAGTACTTC
>TRBV9|TRBD1|TRBJ1-1|.
CASSVAGDRGTEAFF
TGTGCCAGCAGCGTAGCCGGGGACAGGGGGACTGAAGCTTTCTTT
>TRBV7-8|.|TRBJ1-3|.
CASSLVTSGTGNTIYF
TGTGCCAGCAGCTTAGTTACCTCGGGGACAGGAAACACCATATATTTT
>TRBV5-1|TRBD1|TRBJ2-3|.
CASSPGQGGADTQYF
TGCGCCAGCAGTCCAGGACAGGGGGGTGCAGATACGCAGTATTTT
>TRBV4-2|.|TRBJ2-1|.
CASSQDPLGGLYEQFF
TGTGCCAGCAGCCAAGACCCACTAGGTGGTCTATATGAGCAGTTCTTC
>TRBV3-1/TRBV3-2|.|TRBJ2-3|once
CASGPRGEAQDTQYF
TGTGCCAGCGGTCCCAGGGGAGAGGCCCAAGATACGCAGTATTTT
>TRBV5-1|.|TRBJ2-5|.
CASSPSTEETQYF
TGCGCCAGCAGCCCCTCGACAGAAGAGACCCAGTACTTC
>TRBV27|TRBD2|TRBJ2-2|once
CASSFGPSGAGELFF
TGTGCCAGCAGTTTTGGCCCTAGCGGAGCCGGGGAGCTGTTTTTT
>TRBV9|TRBD2|TRBJ2-7|once
CASAGGGPASPYEQYF
TGTGCCAGCGCGGGGGGAGGACCCGCTTCTCCCTACGAGCAGTACTTC
>TRBV30|.|TRBJ2-7|.
CAWSLPRAGYEQYF
TGTGCCTGGAGTTTACCGAGGGCCGGCTACGAGCAGTACTTC
>TRBV5-1|.|TRBJ2-4|.
CASSPRDSGGVQYF
TGCGCCAGCAGCCCGCGGGACTCCGGAGGCGTTCAGTACTTC
>TRBV5-1|.|TRBJ2-1|.
CASSFGAAHNEQFF
TGCGCCAGCAGTTTCGGCGCGGCCCACAATGAGCAGTTCTTC
>TRBV9|TRBD2|TRBJ2-7|.
CASSVGLAASYEQYF
TGTGCCAGCAGCGTAGGGCTAGCGGCCTCCTACGAGCAGTACTTC
>TRBV4-1|.|TRBJ2-5|.
CASSQRGETQYF
TGCGCCAGCAGCCAAAGGGGGGAGACCCAGTACTTC
>TRBV7-9|TRBD2|TRBJ2-3|.
CASSQNGLARWGTQYF
TGTGCCAGCAGCCAGAACGGACTAGCGAGGTGGGGTACGCAGTATTTT
>TRBV28|TRBD1|TRBJ2-4|.
CASSAWTGENIQYF
TGTGCCAGCAGTGCCTGGACAGGGGAAAACATTCAGTACTTC
>TRBV5-1|TRBD1|TRBJ2-5|.
CASSSGRQGETQYF
TGCGCCAGCAGCTCAGGCCGACAGGGGGAGACCCAGTACTTC
>TRBV27|.|TRBJ2-3|.
CASSLQGGGGADTQYF
TGTGCCAGCAGTTTACAGGGGGGAGGCGGCGCAGATACGCAGTATTTT
>TRBV28|TRBD2|TRBJ2-3|.
CASRNGLAGGGDTQYF
TGTGCCAGCAGAAATGGACTAGCGGGAGGCGGGGATACGCAGTATTTT
>TRBV19|.|TRBJ2-2|.
CASNRDLTGELFF
TGTGCCAGTAACAGAGACCTCACCGGGGAGCTGTTTTTT
>TRBV3-1/TRBV3-2|TRBD1|TRBJ2-5|.
CASSYGQGLKETQYF
TGTGCCAGCAGCTACGGACAGGGGCTTAAGGAGACCCAGTACTTC
>TRBV7-8|.|TRBJ1-1|.
CASSLPAGNTEAFF
TGTGCCAGCAGCTTGCCGGCAGGGAACACTGAAGCTTTCTTT
>TRBV5-4|.|TRBJ2-3|.
CASSLPHNTDTQYF
TGTGCCAGCAGCTTGCCCCACAACACAGATACGCAGTATTTT
>TRBV6-5|TRBD2|TRBJ2-1|.
CASRRTSDTYNEQFF
TGTGCCAGCAGGCGGACTAGCGATACCTACAATGAGCAGTTCTTC